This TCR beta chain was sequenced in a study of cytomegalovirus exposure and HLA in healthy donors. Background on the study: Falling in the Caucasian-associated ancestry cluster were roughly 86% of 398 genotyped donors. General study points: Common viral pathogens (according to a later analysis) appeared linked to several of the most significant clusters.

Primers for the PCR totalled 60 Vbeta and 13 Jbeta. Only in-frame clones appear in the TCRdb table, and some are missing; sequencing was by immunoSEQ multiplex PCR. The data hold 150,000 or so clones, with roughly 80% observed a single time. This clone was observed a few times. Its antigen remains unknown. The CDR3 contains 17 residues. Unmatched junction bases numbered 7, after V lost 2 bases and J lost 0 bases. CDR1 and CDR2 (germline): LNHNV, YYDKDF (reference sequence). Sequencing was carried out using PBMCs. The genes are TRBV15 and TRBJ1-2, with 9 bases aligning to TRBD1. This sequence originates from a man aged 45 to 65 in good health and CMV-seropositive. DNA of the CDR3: TGTGCCACCAGCAGATCGGGACAGGGCTCAGCTAACTATGGCTACACCTTC. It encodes CATSRSGQGSANYGYTF.